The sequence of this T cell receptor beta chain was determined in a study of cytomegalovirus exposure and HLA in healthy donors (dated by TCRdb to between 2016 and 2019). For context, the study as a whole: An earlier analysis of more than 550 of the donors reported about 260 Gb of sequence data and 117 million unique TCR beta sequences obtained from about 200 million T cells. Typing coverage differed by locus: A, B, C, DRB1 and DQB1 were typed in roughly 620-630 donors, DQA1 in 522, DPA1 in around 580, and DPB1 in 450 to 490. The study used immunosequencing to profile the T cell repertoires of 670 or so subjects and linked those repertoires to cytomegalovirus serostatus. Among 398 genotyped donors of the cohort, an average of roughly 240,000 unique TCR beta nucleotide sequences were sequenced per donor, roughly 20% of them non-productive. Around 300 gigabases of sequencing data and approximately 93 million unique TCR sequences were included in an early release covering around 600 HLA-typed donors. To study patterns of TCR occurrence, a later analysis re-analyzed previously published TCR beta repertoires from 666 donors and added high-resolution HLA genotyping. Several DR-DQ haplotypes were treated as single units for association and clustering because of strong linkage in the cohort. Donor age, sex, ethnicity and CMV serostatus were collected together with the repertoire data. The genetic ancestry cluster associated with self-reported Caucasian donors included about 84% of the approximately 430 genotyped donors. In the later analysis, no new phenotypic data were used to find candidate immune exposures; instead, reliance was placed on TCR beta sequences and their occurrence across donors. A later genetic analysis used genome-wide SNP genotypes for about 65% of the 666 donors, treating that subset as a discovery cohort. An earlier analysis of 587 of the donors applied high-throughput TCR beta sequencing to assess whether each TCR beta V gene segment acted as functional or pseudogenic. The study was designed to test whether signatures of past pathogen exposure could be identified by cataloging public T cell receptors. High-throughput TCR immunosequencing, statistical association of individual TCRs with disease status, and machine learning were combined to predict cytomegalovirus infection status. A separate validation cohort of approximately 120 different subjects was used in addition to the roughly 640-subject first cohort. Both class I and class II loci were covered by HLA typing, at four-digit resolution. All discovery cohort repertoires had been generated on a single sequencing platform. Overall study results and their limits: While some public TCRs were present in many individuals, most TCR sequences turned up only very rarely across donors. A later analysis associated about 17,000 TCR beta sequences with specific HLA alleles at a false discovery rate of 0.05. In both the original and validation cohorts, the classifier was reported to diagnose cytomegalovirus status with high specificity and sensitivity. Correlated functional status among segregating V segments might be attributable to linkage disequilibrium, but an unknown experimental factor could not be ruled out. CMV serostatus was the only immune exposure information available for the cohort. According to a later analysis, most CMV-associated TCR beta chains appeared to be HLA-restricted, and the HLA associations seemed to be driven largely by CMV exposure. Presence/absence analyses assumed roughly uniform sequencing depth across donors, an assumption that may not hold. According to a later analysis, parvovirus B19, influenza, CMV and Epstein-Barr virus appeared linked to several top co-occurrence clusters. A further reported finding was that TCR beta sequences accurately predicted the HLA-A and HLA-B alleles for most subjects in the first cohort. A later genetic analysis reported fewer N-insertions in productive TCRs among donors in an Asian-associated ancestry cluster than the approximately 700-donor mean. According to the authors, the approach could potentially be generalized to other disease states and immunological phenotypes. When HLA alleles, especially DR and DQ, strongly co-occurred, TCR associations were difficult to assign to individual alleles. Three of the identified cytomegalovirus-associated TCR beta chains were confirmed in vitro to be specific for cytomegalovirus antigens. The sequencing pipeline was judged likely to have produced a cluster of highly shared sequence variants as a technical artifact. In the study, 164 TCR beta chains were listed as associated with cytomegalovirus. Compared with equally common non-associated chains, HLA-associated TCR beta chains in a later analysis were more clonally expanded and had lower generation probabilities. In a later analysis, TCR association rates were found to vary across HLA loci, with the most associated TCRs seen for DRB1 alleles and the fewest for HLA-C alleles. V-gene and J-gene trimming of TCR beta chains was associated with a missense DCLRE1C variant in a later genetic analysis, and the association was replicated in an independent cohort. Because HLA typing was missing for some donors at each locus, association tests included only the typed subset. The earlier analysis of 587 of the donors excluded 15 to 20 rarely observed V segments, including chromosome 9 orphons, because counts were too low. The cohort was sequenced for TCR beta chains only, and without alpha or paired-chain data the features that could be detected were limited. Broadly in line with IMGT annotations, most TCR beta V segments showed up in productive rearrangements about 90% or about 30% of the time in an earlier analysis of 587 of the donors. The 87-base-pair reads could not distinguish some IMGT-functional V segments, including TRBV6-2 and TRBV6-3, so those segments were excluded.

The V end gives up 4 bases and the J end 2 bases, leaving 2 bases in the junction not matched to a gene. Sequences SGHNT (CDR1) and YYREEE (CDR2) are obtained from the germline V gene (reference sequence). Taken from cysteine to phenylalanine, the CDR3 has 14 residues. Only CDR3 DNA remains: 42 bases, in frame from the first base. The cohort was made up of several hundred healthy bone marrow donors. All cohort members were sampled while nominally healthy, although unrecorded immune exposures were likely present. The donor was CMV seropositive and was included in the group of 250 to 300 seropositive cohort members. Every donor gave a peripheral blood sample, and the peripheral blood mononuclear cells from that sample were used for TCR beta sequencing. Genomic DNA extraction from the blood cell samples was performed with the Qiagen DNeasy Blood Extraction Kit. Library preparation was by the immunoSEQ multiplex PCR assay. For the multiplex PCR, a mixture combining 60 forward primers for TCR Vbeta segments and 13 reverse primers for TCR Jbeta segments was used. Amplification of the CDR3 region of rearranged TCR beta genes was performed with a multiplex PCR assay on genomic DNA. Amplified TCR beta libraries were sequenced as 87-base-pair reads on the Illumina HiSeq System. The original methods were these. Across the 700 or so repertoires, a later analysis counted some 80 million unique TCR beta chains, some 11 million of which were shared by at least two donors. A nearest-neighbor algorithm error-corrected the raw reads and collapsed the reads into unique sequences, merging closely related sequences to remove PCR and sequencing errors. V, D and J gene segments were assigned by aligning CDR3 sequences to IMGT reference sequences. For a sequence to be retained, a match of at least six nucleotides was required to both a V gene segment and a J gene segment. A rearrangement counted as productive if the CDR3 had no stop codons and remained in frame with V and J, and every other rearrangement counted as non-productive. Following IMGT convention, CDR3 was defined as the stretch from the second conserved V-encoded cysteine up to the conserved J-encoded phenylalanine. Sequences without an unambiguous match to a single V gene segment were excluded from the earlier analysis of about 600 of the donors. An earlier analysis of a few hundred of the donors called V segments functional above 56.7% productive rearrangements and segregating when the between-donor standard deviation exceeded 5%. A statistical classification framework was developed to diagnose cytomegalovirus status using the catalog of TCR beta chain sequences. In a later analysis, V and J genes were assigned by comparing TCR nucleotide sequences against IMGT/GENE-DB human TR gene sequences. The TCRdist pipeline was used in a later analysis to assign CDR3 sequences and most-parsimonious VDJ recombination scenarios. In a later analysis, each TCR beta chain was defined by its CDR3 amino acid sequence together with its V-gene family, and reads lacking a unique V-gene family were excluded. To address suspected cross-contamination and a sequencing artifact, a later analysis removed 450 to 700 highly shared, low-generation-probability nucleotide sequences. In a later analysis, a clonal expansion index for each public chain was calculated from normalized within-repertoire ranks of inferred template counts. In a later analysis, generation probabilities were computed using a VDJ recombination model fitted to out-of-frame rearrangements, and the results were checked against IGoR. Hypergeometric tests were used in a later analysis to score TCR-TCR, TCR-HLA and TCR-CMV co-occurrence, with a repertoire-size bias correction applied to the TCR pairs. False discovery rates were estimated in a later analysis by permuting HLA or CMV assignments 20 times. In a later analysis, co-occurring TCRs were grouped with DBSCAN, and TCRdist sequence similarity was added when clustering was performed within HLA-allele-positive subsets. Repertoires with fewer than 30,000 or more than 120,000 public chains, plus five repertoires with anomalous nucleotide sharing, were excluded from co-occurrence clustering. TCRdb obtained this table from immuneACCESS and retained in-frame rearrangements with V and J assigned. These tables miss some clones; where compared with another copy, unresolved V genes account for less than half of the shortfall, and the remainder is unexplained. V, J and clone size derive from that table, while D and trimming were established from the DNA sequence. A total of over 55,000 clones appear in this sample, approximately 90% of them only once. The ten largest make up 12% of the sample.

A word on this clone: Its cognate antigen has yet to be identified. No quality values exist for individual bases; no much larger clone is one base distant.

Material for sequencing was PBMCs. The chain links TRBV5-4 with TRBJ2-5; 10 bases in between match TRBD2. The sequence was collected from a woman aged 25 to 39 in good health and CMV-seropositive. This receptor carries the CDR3 CASSQAGGQETQYF. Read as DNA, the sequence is TGTGCCAGCAGCCAAGCGGGAGGGCAAGAGACCCAGTACTTC.